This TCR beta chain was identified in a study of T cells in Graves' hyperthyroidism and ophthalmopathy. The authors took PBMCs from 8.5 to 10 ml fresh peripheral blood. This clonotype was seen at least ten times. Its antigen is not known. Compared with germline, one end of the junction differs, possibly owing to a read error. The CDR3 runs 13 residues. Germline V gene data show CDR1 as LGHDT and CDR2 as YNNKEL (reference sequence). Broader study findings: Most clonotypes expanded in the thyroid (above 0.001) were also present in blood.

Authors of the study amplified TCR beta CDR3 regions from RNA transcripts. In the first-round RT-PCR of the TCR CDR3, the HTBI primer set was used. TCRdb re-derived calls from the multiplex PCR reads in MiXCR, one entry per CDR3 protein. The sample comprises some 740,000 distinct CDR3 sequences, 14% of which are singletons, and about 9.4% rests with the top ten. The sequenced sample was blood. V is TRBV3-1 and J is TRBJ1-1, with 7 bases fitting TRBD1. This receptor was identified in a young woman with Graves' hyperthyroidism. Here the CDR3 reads CASSQTDTGELIF. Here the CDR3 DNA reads TGTGCCAGCAGCCAAACCGACACAGGGGAACTTATCTTT.